This T cell receptor beta chain was sequenced for a study of vaccination effects on CD4 cells after COVID-19. General study points: The study got few convalescent patients and did not collect any early post-infection timepoints. Cross-reaction with common cold coronaviruses was seen in only 1 of 255 vaccine-induced clones from healthy vaccinees. Pronounced clonal contraction occurred in clones induced by infection and by vaccine late after vaccination.

The data were produced by immunoSEQ multiplex PCR, yet TCRdb's version contains in-frame clones alone and is incomplete. The sample comprises tens of thousands of clones, about 71% of which are singletons, and roughly 4% rests with the top ten. Antigen-specific CD4+ T cells expanded by the ViraFEST assay with viral peptide pools were then sequenced. Scientists isolated CD4+ T cells after an approximately ten-day culture period ended. Vaccine recipients, nucleocapsid antibody negative, had no prior SARS-CoV-2 infection. IL-2 medium supplanted half the medium on days 3 and 7. J was trimmed by 8 bases and V by 3 bases; bases with no gene match: 4. Per the germline V gene, CDR1 is LNHDA and CDR2 is SQIVND (reference sequence). The CDR3 length is 13 residues. As for this clone: What it recognizes is unknown.

The sequence was collected from a human donor who received a COVID-19 vaccine. This specimen consisted of CD4+ T cells from PBMCs cultured with HCoV-OC43 spike peptides, obtained before COVID-19 vaccination. Subset specified: HCoV-OC43 spike overlapping peptide pool stimulation. V gene TRBV19 combines with J gene TRBJ1-1; 9 bases line up with TRBD1. The DNA of the CDR3 is TGTGCCAGTAGTATCTCACAGGGGGCAGAAGCTTTCTTT. Protein product: CASSISQGAEAFF.